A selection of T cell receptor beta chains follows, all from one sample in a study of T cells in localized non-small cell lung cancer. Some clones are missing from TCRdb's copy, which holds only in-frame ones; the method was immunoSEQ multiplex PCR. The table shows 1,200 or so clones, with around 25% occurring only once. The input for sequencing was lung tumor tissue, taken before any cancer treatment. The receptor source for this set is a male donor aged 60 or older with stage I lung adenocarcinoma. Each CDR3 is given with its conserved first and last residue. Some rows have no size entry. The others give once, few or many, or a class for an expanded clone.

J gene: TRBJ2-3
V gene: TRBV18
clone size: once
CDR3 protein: CASSGTPTDTQYF

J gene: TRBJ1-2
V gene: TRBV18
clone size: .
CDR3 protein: CASSQDGNYGYTF

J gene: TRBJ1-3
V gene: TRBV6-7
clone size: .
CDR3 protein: CASRYGNTIYF

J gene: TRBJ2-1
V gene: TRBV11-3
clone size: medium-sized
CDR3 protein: CASSSSGGASYNEQFF

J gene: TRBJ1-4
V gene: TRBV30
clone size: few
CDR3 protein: CAWTGRRKLFF

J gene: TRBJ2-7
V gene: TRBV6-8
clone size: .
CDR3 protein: CASNPLAASYEQYF

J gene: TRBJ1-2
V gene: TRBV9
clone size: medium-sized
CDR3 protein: CASITGDYGYTF

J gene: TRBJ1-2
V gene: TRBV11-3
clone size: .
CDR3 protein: CASSLSSGTHYGYTF

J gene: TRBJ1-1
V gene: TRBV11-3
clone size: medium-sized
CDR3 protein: CASSAGGGATEAFF

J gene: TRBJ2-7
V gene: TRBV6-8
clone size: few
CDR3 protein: CASSYKTHGGYEQYF

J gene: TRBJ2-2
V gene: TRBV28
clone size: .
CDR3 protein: CASKEGSRTGELFF

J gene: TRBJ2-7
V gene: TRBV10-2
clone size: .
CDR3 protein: CASSRVEGEQYF

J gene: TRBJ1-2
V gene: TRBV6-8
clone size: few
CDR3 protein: CASSYVTGNYGYTF

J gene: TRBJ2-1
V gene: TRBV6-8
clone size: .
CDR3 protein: CASGGAPGSGRQFF

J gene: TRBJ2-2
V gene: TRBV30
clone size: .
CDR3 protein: CAWTRARTGELFF

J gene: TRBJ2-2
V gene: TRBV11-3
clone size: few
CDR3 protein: CASSLGALTGELFF

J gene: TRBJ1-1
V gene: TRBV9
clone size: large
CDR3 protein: CASSVIWGADTEAFF

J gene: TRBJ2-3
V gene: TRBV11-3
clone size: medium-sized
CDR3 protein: CASSLKPLTNTQYF

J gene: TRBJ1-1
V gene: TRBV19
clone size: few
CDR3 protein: CAANRGQGNTEAFF

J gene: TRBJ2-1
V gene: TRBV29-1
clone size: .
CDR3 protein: CSAGTSAYNEQFF

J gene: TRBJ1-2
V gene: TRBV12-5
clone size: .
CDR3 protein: CASGSGTGDGYTF

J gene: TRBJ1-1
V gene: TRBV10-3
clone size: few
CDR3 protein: CAISESGGQLNTEAFF

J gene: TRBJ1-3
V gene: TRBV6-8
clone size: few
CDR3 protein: CASRTGYTGNTIYF

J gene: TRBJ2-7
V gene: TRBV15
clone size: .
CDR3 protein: CATSRDLVAGGGQYF

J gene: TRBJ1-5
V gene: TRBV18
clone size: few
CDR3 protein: CASSPEGNQPQHF

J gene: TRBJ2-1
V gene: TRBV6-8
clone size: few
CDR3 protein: CASSSNTDRWTFF

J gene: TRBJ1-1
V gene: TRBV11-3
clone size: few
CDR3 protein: CASSFTGRTGGNTEAFF

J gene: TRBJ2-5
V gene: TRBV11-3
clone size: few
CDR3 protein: CASSLRGQGVGETQYF

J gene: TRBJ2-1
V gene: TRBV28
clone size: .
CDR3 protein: CASSLGRGRAYYEQFF

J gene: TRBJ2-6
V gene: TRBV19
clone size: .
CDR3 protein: CASSISGPSGANVLTF

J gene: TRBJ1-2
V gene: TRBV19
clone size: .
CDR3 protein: CASRNSLYGYTF

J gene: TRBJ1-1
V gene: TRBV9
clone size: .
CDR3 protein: CASSVSDGTNTEAFF

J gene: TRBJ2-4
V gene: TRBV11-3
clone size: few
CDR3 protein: CASSLGKGLAKNIQYF

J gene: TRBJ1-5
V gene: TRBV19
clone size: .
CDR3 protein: CASSFSPGGNQPQHF

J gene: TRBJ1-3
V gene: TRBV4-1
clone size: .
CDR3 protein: CASSLSEINSGNTIYF

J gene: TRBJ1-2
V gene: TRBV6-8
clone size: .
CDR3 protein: CASELGSRGGGYTF

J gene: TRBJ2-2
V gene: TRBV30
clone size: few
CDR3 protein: CAWSQDRKGTGELFF

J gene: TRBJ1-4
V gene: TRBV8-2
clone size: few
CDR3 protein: CASSLQTGGGEKLFF

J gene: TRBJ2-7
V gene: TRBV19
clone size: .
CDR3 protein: CASSTSGSEQYF

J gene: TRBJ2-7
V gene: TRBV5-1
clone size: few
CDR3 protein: CASSLEAVGTGPYEQYF

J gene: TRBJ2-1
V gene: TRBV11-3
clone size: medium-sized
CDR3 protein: CASSLDGSSYNEQFF

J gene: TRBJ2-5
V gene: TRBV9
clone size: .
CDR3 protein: CASSQQGGRQETQYF

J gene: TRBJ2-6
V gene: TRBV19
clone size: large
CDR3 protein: CASSIIPSGANVLTF

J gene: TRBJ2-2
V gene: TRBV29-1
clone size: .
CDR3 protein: CSVEVRPGTFGELFF

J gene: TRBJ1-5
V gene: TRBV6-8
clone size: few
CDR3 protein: CASGRDANQPQHF

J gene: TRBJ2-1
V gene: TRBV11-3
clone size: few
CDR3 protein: CASSSSSGRAGEQFF

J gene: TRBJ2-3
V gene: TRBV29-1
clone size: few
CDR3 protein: CSVTGVGSTDTQYF